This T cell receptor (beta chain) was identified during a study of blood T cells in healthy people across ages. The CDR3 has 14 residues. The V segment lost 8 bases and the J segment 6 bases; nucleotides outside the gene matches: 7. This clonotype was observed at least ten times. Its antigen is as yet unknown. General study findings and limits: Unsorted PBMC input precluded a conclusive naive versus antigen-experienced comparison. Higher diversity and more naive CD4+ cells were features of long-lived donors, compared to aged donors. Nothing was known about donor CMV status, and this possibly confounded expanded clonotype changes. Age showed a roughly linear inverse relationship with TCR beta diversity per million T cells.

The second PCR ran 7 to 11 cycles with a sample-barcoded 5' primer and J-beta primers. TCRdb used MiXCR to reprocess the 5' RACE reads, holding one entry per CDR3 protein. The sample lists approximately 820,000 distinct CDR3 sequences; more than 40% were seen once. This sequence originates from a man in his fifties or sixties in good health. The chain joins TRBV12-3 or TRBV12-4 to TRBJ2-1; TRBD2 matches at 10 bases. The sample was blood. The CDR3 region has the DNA TGTGCCAGCCATGCGCTAGCGGGGGTCAATGAGCAGTTCTTC. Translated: CASHALAGVNEQFF.